Listed here are 10 T cell receptor beta chains from one sample, sequenced in a study of T cells after yellow fever vaccination. TCRdb passed the 5' RACE reads through MiXCR, listing each CDR3 protein once. The top ten clones hold less than 3.5% of a sample with some 260,000 distinct CDR3 sequences, over 4.5% of them seen once. The starting material was CD4+ T cells sorted from PBMCs, obtained on the day of the yellow fever booster vaccination. Every receptor here comes from a man aged 18-30 years who received the YFV17D yellow fever vaccine.

The table lists this clonotype with a few counts. The chain is built from TRBV6-5 and TRBJ1-2; 8 positions agree with TRBD1. There are 16 residues in the CDR3. Per germline, CDR1 MNHEY and CDR2 SVGAGI. Trimming cost V 8 bases and J 4 bases; bases outside gene matches: 15. For the CDR3, the DNA is TGTGCCAGCGGATTCTGGATCGGAACAGGGGGCTATGGCTACACCTTC. It specifies CASGFWIGTGGYGYTF.

The chain employs TRBV29-1 and TRBJ2-6, with D perhaps TRBD1 (5 bases). The CDR3 sequence is 14 residues long. V was shortened by 4 bases and J by 1 base, with 8 bases between the two germline ends. CDR1 is SQVTM and CDR2 is ANQGSEA in the germline V gene. The DNA for the CDR3 is TGCAGCGTTGCGACAGTTTCTGGGGCCAACGTCCTGACTTTC. Translating it yields CSVATVSGANVLTF.

This chain uses TRBV7-2 with TRBJ2-5; 7 bases agree with TRBD1. V was clipped by 4 bases and J by 0 bases; unmatched bases: 2. The germline V gene encodes CDR1 SGHTA and CDR2 FQGNSA. The CDR3 spans 14 residues. CDR3 in amino acids: CASSSQGYQETQYF. The CDR3 DNA reads TGTGCCAGCAGCTCACAGGGGTACCAAGAGACCCAGTACTTC.

This clonotype appeared many times. The chain combines TRBV5-1 with TRBJ2-5, with 8 bases that match TRBD2. From germline, CDR1 is SGHRS and CDR2 YFSETQ. The CDR3 totals 13 residues. The junction had 10 bases not matched to a gene; V was cut back by 6 bases and J by 9 bases. The CDR3 DNA follows: TGCGCCAGCAATCCCTCGGGAGGGTGGGCCCAGTACTTC. Residues: CASNPSGGWAQYF.

This clonotype was recorded a few times. The genes are TRBV19 and TRBJ2-7; 8 nucleotides align to TRBD1. V shed 5 bases, J shed 2 bases, and the junction held 8 bases outside the gene matches. The germline V gene has CDR1 LNHDA and CDR2 SQIVND (reference sequence). This CDR3 is 15 amino acids long. The CDR3 nucleotides read TGTGCCAGTAGTGACAGGGGACTCAGACCCTACGAGCAGTACTTC. It yields the protein CASSDRGLRPYEQYF.

The chain uses TRBV15 and TRBJ1-2; possibly TRBD1 for D (6 bases). Germline V gene sequence: CDR1 LNHNV, CDR2 YYDKDF (reference sequence). This CDR3 is built from 15 residues. Between the trimmed V and J ends, which lost 0 bases and 6 bases, there was a span of 14 bases. The CDR3 protein is CATSRDPAAGDGYTF. The CDR3, as DNA: TGTGCCACCAGCAGAGATCCGGCGGCAGGGGATGGCTACACCTTC. The variable domain in full, completed from reference TRBV15 and TRBJ1-2, reads DAMVIQNPRYQVTQFGKPVTLSCSQTLNHNVMYWYQQKSSQAPKLLFHYYDKDFNNEADTPDNFQSRRPNTSFCFLDIRSPGLGDTAMYLCATSRDPAAGDGYTFGSGTRLTVV.

This clonotype was observed many times. CDR3 DNA sequence: TGCAGCGTTGTAGAGACAGTCGAGACCCAGTACTTC. It specifies CSVVETVETQYF. The chain joins TRBV29-1 to TRBJ2-5; D is perhaps TRBD1 (5 bases). Trimming took off 4 bases at V and 5 bases at J, with 11 bases between the two ends. Germline lookup yields CDR1 SQVTM and CDR2 ANQGSEA. This CDR3 spans 12 amino acids.

This clonotype occurred a few times. The chain employs TRBV6-5 and TRBJ2-7; 8 bases match TRBD2. The ends lost 6 bases at V and 1 base at J; junction bases unmatched: 8. CDR1 and CDR2 from the germline V gene are MNHEY and SVGAGI. The CDR3 is 15 amino acids. The CDR3 nucleotides are TGTGCCAGCAGCCGAGAGGCGGGGGGTTCCTACGAGCAGTACGTC. This translates into CASSREAGGSYEQYV.

The table lists this clonotype with a few counts. The chain has TRBV24-1 and TRBJ2-4; unclear D gene. This CDR3 contains 12 residues. Germline CDR1 is KGHDR and CDR2 is SFDVKD. The V gene lost 7 bases and the J gene lost 4 bases, with 7 bases spanning the gap. As DNA, the CDR3 is TGTGCCACCAGCGGTCCGAAAAACATTCAGTACTTC. It is translated as CATSGPKNIQYF.

The CDR3 DNA follows: TGTGCCAGCAGCCCAACCAGGGGGCCGTATAGCAATCAGCCCCAGCATTTT. Protein product: CASSPTRGPYSNQPQHF. V and J are TRBV7-8 and TRBJ1-5; 8 nucleotides align to TRBD1. Germline V gene data show CDR1 as SGHVS and CDR2 as FQNEAQ. The V gene end was trimmed by 5 bases and the J gene end by 0 bases; junction bases not matched to a gene: 9. The CDR3 contains 17 residues.